This TCR beta chain was retrieved from a study of T-cell reconstitution after alpha-beta-depleted transplantation in children (dated by TCRdb to about 2016). About the full investigation: Using TCR repertoire profiling, the study followed T-cell immune reconstitution in a quantitative way in children after TCRalphabeta/CD19-depleted allogeneic hematopoietic cell transplantation.

Libraries came from PCR. The sequencer listed for this sample is Illumina HiSeq 2500. TCR libraries were prepared with molecular barcoding, using unique molecular identifiers to normalize TCRbeta repertoire quantification. The public reads were reprocessed in TCRdb via fastp at Q25 and MiXCR, keeping in-frame beta chains. Each entry is one CDR3 protein sequence, shown with its most common DNA and genes. For this sample the table gives hundreds of thousands of distinct CDR3 sequences, of which approximately 15% were detected only once. Approximately 1% of the sample comes from the top ten. Concerning this clonotype: What antigen it recognizes has not been identified. Base qualities were left out, and no much larger clone turns up one base away.

The CDR3 starts with the cysteine, ends with the phenylalanine, and has 15 residues. The kept DNA is CDR3 alone, 45 bases in frame from the first base. CDR1 and CDR2, looked up from the germline V gene (reference sequence), are GTSNPN and SVGIG. The germline V and J ends show losses of 3 bases and 2 bases respectively, and no gene match explains 10 bases of the junction. The material was PBMCs from the stem cell graft donor, obtained from the stem cell graft. The sequence came from a human donor who donated a stem cell graft to a child with acute myeloid leukemia. This chain joins TRBV30 to TRBJ2-7, with 7 middle bases fitting TRBD1. The CDR3 loop reads CAWRGRQGRTYEQYF. The DNA sequence is given as TGTGCCTGGAGGGGGAGACAGGGAAGGACCTACGAGCAGTACTTC.